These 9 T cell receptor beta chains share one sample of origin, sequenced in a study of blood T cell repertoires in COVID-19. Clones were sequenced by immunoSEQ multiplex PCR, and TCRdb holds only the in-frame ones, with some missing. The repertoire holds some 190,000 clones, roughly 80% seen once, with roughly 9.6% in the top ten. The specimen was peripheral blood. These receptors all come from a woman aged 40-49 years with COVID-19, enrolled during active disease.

The CDR3 nucleotides are TGTGCCAGCTCTTACGGGCAGGGGAACTACGAGCAGTACTTC. Translated, it gives CASSYGQGNYEQYF. The gene calls are TRBV18 and TRBJ2-7, with D possibly TRBD1 on 6 matching bases. CDR3 length equals 14 residues. V lost 6 bases, J lost 3 bases, and 15 bases lay in between. Germline assignment: CDR1 KGHSH and CDR2 LQKENI.

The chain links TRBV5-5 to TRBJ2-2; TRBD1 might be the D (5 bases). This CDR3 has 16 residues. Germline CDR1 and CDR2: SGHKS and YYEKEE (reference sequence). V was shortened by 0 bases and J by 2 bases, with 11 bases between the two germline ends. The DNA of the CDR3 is TGTGCCAGCAGCTTGGGAAGGGGCGTTAACACCGGGGAGCTGTTTTTT. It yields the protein CASSLGRGVNTGELFF. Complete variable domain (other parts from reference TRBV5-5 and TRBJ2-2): DAGVTQSPTHLIKTRGQQVTLRCSPISGHKSVSWYQQVLGQGPQFIFQYYEKEERGRGNFPDRFSARQFPNYSSELNVNALLLGDSALYLCASSLGRGVNTGELFFGEGSRLTVL.

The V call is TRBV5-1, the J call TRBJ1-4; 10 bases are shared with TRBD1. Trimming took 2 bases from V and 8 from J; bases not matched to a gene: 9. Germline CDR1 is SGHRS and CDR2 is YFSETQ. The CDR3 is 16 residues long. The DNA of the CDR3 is TGCGCCAGCAGCTTAAACCCTACGGGACAGGGGGAAAAACTGTTTTTT. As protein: CASSLNPTGQGEKLFF.

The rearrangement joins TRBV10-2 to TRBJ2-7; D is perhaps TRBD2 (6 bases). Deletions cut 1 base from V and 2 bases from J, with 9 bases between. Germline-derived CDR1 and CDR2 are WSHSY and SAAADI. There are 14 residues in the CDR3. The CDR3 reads CASSEWGRPYEQYF. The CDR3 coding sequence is TGCGCCAGCAGTGAGTGGGGGAGGCCCTACGAGCAGTACTTC.

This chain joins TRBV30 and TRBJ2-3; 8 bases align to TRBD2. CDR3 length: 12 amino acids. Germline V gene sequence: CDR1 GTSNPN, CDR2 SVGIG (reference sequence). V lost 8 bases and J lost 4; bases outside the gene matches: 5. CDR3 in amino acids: CATGGAADTQYF. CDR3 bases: TGTGCCACGGGGGGGGCTGCAGATACGCAGTATTTT.

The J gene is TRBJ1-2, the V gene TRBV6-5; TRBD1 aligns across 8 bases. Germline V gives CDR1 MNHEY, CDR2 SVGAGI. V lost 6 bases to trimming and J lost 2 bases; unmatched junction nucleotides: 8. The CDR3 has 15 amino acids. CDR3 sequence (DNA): TGTGCCAGCAGAGCCACAGGGGGGCGCAACTATGGCTACACCTTC. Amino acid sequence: CASRATGGRNYGYTF.

CDR3 nucleotide sequence: TGTGCCAGTAGTATTAGGGGCGCGAAGTGTTTCTTT. Amino acids: CASSIRGAKCFF. The chain links TRBV19 to TRBJ1-1, with D tentatively TRBD1 (5 bases). Trimming left V 3 bases short and J 13 bases short, with 15 bases between. Germline V gene data show CDR1 as LNHDA and CDR2 as SQIVND (reference sequence). The CDR3 loop spans 12 amino acids.

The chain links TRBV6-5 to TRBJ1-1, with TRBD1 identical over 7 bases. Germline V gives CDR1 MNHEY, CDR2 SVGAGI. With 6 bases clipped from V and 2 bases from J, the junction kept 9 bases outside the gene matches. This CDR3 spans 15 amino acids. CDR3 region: CASRHFGTVNTEAFF. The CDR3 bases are TGTGCCAGCAGACACTTCGGGACAGTAAACACTGAAGCTTTCTTT.

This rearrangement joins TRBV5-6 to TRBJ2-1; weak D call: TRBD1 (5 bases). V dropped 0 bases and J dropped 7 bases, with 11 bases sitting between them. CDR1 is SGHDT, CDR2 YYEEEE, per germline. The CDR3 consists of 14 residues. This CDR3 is CASSLGGRGNEQFF. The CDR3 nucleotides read TGTGCCAGCAGCTTGGGGGGTAGGGGAAATGAGCAGTTCTTC. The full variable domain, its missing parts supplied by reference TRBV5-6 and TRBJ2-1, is DAGVTQSPTHLIKTRGQQVTLRCSPKSGHDTVSWYQQALGQGPQFIFQYYEEEERQRGNFPDRFSGHQFPNYSSELNVNALLLGDSALYLCASSLGGRGNEQFFGPGTRLTVL.